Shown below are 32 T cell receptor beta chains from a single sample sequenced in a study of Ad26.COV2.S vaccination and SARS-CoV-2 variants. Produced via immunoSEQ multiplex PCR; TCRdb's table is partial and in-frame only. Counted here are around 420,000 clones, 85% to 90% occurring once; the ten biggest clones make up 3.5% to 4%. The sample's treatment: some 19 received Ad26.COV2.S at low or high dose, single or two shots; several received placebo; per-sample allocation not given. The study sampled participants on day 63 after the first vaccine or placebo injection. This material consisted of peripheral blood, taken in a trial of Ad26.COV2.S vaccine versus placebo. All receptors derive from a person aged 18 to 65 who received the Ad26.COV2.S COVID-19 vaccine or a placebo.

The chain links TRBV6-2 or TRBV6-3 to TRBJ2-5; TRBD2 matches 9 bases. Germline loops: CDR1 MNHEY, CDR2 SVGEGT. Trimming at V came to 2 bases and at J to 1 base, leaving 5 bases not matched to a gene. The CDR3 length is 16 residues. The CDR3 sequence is CASSYGAGGSQETQYF. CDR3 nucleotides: TGTGCCAGCAGTTACGGGGCGGGGGGGAGCCAAGAGACCCAGTACTTC.

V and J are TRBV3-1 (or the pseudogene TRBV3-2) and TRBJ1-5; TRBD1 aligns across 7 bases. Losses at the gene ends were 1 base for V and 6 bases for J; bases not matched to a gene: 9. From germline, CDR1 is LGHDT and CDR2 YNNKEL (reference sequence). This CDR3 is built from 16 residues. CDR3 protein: CASSQGVQGLGQPQHF. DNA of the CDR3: TGTGCCAGCAGCCAAGGCGTACAGGGGCTCGGTCAGCCCCAGCATTTT.

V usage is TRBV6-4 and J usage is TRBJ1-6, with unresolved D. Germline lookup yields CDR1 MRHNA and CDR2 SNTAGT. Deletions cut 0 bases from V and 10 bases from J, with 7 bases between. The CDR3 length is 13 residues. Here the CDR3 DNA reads TGTGCCAGCAGTGACTCCGGGGAATCACCCCTCCACTTT. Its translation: CASSDSGESPLHF.

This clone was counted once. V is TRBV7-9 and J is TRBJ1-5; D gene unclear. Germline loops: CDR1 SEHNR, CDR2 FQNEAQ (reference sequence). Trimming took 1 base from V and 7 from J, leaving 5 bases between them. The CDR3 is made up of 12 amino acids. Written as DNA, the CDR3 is TGTGCCAGCAGCTTAGGGAGGCAGCCCCAGCATTTT. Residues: CASSLGRQPQHF.

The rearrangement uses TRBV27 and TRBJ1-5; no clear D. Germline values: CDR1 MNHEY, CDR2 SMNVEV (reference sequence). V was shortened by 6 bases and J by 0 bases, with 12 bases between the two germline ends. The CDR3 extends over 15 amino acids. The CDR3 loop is CASSPFFGSNQPQHF. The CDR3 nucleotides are TGTGCCAGCAGCCCGTTTTTTGGTAGCAATCAGCCCCAGCATTTT.

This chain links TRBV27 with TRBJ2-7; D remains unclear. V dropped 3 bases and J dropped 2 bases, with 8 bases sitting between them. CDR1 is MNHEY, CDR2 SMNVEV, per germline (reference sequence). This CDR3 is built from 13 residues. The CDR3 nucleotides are TGTGCCAGCAGTTTGGGCCCTACCTACGAGCAGTACTTC. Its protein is CASSLGPTYEQYF.

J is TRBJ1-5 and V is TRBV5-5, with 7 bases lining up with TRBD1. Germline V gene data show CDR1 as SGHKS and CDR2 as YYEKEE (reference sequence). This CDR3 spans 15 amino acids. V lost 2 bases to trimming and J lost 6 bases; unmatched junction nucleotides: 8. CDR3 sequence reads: CASSFTIGGGQPQHF. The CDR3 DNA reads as TGTGCCAGCAGCTTTACTATAGGGGGCGGTCAGCCCCAGCATTTT.

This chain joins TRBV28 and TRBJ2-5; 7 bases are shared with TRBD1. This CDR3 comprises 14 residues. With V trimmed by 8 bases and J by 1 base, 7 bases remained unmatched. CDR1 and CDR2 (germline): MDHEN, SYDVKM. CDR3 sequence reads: CASLRDRGQETQYF. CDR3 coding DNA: TGTGCCAGCCTTCGGGACAGAGGCCAAGAGACCCAGTACTTC.

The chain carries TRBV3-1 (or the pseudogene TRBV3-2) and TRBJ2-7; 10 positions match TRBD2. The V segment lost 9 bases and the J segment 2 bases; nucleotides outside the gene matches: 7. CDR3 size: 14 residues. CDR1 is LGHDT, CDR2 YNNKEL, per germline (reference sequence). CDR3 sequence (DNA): TGTGCCAGTAGAGGAGCGGGGGGGCCCTACGAGCAGTACTTC. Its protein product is CASRGAGGPYEQYF.

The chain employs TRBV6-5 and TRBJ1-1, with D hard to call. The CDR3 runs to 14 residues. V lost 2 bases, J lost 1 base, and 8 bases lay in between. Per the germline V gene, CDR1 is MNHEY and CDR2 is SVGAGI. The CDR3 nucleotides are TGTGCCAGCAGTTACGGGGTGCCGAACACTGAAGCTTTCTTT. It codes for CASSYGVPNTEAFF.

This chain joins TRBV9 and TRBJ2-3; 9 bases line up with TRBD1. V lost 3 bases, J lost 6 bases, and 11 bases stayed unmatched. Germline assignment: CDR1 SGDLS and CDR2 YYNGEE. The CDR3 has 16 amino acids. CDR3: CASSAYGTGRWDTQYF. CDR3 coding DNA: TGTGCCAGCAGCGCTTACGGGACAGGGAGGTGGGATACGCAGTATTTT.

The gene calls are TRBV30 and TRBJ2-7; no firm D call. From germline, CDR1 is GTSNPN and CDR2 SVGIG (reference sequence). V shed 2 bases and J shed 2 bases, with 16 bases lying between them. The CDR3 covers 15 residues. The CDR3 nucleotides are TGTGCCTGGAGTTCCGAGAGCCTCGGAACCTACGAGCAGTACTTC. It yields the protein CAWSSESLGTYEQYF.

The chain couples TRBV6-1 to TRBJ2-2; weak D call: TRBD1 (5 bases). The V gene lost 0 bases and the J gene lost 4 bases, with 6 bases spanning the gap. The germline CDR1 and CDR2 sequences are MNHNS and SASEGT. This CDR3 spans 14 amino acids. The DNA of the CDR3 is TGTGCCAGCAGTGAAGCAAGGGGCACCGGGGAGCTGTTTTTT. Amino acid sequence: CASSEARGTGELFF.

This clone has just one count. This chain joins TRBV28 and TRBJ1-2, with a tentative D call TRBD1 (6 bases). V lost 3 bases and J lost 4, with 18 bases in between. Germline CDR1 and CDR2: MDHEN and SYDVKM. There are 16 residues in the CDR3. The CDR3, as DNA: TGTGCCAGCAGTTTTCGGGCAGGGGATTACTCCTATGGCTACACCTTC. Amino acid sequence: CASSFRAGDYSYGYTF.

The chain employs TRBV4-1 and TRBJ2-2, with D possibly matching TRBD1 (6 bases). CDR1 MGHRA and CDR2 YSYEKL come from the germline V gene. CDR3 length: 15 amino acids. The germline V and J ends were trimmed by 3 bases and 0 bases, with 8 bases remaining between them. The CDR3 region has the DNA TGCGCCAGCAGCCAGGACAGCGCGAACACCGGGGAGCTGTTTTTT. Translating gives CASSQDSANTGELFF.

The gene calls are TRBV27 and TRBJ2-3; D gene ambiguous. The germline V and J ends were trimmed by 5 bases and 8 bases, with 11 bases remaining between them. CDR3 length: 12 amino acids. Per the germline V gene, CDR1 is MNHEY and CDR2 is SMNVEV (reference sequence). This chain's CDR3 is CASSPSPGTQYF. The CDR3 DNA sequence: TGTGCCAGCAGTCCTTCCCCAGGTACGCAGTATTTT.

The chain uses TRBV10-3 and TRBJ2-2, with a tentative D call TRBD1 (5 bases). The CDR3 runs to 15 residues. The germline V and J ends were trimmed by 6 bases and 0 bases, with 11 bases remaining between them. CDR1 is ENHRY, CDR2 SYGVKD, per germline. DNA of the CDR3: TGTGCCATCAGGTCCGAACAGGCGAACACCGGGGAGCTGTTTTTT. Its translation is CAIRSEQANTGELFF.

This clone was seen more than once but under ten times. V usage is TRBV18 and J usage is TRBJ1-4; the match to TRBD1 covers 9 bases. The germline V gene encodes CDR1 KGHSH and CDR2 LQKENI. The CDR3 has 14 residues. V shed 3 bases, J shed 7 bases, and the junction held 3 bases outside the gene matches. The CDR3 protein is CASSPQDRGEKLFF. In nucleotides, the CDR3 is TGTGCCAGCTCACCCCAGGACAGGGGTGAAAAACTGTTTTTT.

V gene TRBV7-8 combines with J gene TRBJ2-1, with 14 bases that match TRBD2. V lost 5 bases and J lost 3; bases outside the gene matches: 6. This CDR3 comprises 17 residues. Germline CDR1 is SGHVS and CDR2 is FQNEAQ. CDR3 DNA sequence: TGTGCCAGCAGCATGGGGACTAGCGGGGGCTTCTACAATGAGCAGTTCTTC. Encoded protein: CASSMGTSGGFYNEQFF.

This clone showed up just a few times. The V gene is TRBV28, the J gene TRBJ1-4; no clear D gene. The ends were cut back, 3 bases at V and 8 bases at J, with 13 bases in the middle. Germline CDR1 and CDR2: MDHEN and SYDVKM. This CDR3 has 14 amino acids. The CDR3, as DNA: TGTGCCAGCAGTTTGCCCGGGCTAGGGGAAAAACTGTTTTTT. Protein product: CASSLPGLGEKLFF.

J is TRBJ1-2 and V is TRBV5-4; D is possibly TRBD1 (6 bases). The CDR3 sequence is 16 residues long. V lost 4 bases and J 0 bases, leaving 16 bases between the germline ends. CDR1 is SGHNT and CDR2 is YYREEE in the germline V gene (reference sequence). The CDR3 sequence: CASSHVDRFANYGYTF. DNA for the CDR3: TGTGCCAGCAGCCACGTAGACAGGTTTGCTAACTATGGCTACACCTTC.

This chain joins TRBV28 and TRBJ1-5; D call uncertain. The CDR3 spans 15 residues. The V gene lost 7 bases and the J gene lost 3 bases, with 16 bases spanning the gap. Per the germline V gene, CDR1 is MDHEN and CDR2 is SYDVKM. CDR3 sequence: CASTPPRGNNQPQHF. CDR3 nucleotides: TGTGCCAGCACCCCACCCCGGGGTAACAATCAGCCCCAGCATTTT.

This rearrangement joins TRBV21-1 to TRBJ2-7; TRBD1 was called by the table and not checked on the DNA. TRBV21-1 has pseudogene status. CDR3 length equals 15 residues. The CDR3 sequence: CASSKGQGQGGEQYF. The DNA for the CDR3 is TGTGCCAGCAGCAAAGGACAGGGACAGGGGGGCGAGCAGTACTTC.

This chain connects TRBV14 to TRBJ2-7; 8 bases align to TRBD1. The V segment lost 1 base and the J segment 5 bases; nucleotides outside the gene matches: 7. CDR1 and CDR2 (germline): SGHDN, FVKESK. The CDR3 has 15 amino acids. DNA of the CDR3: TGTGCCAGCAGCCAAGTGGCAGGGGGCCCCCACGAGCAGTACTTC. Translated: CASSQVAGGPHEQYF.

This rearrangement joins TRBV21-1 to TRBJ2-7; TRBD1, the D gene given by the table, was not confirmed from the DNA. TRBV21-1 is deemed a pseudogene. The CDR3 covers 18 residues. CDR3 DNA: TGTGCCAGCAGCAAAGGAAGAGGGGGACAGGGTAATAGGTACGAGCAGTACTTC. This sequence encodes CASSKGRGGQGNRYEQYF.

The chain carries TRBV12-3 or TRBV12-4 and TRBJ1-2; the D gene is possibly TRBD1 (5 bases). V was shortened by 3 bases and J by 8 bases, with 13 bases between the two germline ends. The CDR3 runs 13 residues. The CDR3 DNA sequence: TGTGCCAGCAGTTTTAGCAGGGTAGAAGGCTACACCTTC. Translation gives CASSFSRVEGYTF.

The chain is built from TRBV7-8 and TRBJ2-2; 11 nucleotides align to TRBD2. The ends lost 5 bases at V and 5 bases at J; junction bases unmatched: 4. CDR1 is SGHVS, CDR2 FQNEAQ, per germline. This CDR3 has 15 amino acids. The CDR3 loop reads CASSPASGGTGELFF. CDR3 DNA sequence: TGTGCCAGCAGCCCAGCTAGCGGGGGGACCGGGGAGCTGTTTTTT.

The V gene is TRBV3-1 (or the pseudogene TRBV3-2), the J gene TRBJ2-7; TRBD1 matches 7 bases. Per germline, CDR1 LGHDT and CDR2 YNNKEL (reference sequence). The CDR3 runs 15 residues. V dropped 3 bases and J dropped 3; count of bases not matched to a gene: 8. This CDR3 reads CASSHVPGQLYEQYF. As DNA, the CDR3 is TGTGCCAGCAGCCATGTCCCGGGACAGCTCTACGAGCAGTACTTC.

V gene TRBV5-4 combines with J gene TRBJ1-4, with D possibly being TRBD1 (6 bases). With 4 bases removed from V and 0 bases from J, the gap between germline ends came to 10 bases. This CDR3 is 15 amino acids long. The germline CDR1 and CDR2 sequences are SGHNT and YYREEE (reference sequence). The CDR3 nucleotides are TGTGCCAGCAGCCCCGGGACAACAACTAATGAAAAACTGTTTTTT. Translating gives CASSPGTTTNEKLFF.

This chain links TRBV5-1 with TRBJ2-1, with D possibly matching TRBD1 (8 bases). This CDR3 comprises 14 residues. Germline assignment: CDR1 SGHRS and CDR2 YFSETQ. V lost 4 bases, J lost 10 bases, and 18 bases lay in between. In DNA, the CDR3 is TGCGCCAGCAGCGGACAGGGAGGGGTGGGCGAGCAGTTCTTC. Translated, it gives CASSGQGGVGEQFF.

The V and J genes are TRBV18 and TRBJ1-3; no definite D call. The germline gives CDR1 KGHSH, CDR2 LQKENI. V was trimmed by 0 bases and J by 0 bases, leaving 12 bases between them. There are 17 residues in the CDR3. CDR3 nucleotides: TGTGCCAGCTCACCACCAGATACAGTGTCCTCTGGAAACACCATATATTTT. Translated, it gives CASSPPDTVSSGNTIYF.

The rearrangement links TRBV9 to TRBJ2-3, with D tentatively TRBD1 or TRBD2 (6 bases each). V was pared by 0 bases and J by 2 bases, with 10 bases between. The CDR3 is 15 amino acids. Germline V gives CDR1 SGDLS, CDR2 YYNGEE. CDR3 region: CASSVGGANTDTQYF. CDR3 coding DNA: TGTGCCAGCAGCGTAGGGGGGGCGAACACAGATACGCAGTATTTT.